Listed below are T cell receptor beta chains from one sample, sequenced in a study of T cell responses to AZD1222 COVID-19 vaccine. Produced via immunoSEQ multiplex PCR; TCRdb's table is partial and in-frame only. Here the sample spans around 72,000 clones, roughly four fifths being singletons. Source: peripheral blood, taken on day 0 of AZD1222 vaccination. These receptors all stem from an adult in good health. Each CDR3 is given with its conserved first and last residue. The order of the fields is clone size, J gene, D gene, V gene, CDR3 DNA, CDR3 protein. The D gene is left open where the match is weak. The listing skips clone size in some rows; elsewhere it reads once, few, many or a size class.

- | TRBJ1-1 | TRBD1 | TRBV6-5 | TGTGCCAGCAGTAAATTCAGGGGGCGGGCTGAAGCTTTCTTT | CASSKFRGRAEAFF
- | TRBJ1-6 | - | TRBV6-1 | TGTGCCAGCAGTTCGACACTCCTCCGGTCACCCCTCCACTTT | CASSSTLLRSPLHF
- | TRBJ2-1 | - | TRBV11-2 | TGTGCCAGCAGCCTCCGGGACAACTACAATGAGCAGTTCTTC | CASSLRDNYNEQFF
- | TRBJ2-7 | - | TRBV5-1 | TGCGCCAGCAGCCAAGGGACCGCTTGGGGGGAGCAGTACTTC | CASSQGTAWGEQYF
- | TRBJ2-3 | - | TRBV5-5 | TGTGCCAGCAGCTTGGTTCTGGCGGGACCCACAGATACGCAGTATTTT | CASSLVLAGPTDTQYF
once | TRBJ2-7 | - | TRBV2 | TGTGCCAGCAGTGAATGGGAGCAGTACTTC | CASSEWEQYF
- | TRBJ2-5 | TRBD1 | TRBV9 | TGTGCCAGCAGCGGCGGACAGGGGTGGCTTCAAGAGACCCAGTACTTC | CASSGGQGWLQETQYF
- | TRBJ2-7 | - | TRBV7-8 | TGTGCCAGCAGCTATGGTGGTACCTACGAGCAGTACTTC | CASSYGGTYEQYF
- | TRBJ1-2 | - | TRBV6-1 | TGTGCCAGCAGTGATCGTAGAGTCTACACCTTC | CASSDRRVYTF
once | TRBJ1-6 | - | TRBV6-5 | TGTGCCAGCAGTTACTCGATATCCCGGGCTTCACCCCTCCACTTT | CASSYSISRASPLHF
- | TRBJ1-1 | - | TRBV11-3 | TGTGCCAGCAGCGACACCTTTATGGGAGAAAACACTGAAGCTTTCTTT | CASSDTFMGENTEAFF
- | TRBJ1-1 | - | TRBV5-1 | TGCGCCAGCAGCCAAGGGCAGAACACTGAAGCTTTCTTT | CASSQGQNTEAFF
- | TRBJ1-3 | - | TRBV7-9 | TGTGCCAGCAGTCCCGGGACAACCCTGGGAAACACCATATATTTT | CASSPGTTLGNTIYF
- | TRBJ2-5 | TRBD2 | TRBV9 | TGTGCCAGCAGCGTAGGAGGGACTAGCGATGGAGAGACCCAGTACTTC | CASSVGGTSDGETQYF
- | TRBJ1-5 | - | TRBV7-8 | TGTGCCAGCAGCCCGAGGGGGGAGTCTCAGCCCCAGCATTTT | CASSPRGESQPQHF
- | TRBJ1-1 | TRBD1 | TRBV5-1 | TGCGCCAGCAGCTCTACAGGGGGCGGAGTTGAAGCTTTCTTT | CASSSTGGGVEAFF
- | TRBJ2-7 | - | TRBV19 | TGTGCCAGTACGGGGTTCTACCCCTCCTACGAGCAGTACTTC | CASTGFYPSYEQYF
- | TRBJ1-5 | - | TRBV14 | TGTGCCAGCAGCCAAGAAGCCGGTGTGAGGAATCAGCCCCAGCATTTT | CASSQEAGVRNQPQHF
- | TRBJ2-3 | - | TRBV4-3 | TGCGCCAGCAGCCACGAATCTGCGGGGATAGGCACAGATACGCAGTATTTT | CASSHESAGIGTDTQYF
- | TRBJ2-3 | TRBD1 | TRBV7-8 | TGTGCCAGCAGCTTAAACAGGGGCCCAGATACGCAGTATTTT | CASSLNRGPDTQYF
- | TRBJ2-5 | TRBD1 | TRBV7-2 | TGTGCCAGCAGCTTAGCACAGGGGGTCCGAGAGACCCAGTACTTC | CASSLAQGVRETQYF
- | TRBJ2-3 | - | TRBV20-1 | TGCAGTGCTAGTCCCCTCCGGGCAGGCACAGATACGCAGTATTTT | CSASPLRAGTDTQYF
once | TRBJ2-3 | - | TRBV19 | TGTGCCAGTAAAGTGGGATTTGGCACAGATACGCAGTATTTT | CASKVGFGTDTQYF
- | TRBJ1-6 | TRBD1 | TRBV6-5 | TGTGCCAGCATGACCGGGACAGCAAGTTCACCCCTCCACTTT | CASMTGTASSPLHF
- | TRBJ1-2 | - | TRBV21-1 | TGTGCCAGCAGCAAAAAAATGGGTACTGGACGGTCCTACACCTTC | CASSKKMGTGRSYTF
- | TRBJ1-6 | - | TRBV5-5 | TGTGCCAGCAGCTTGGGTCCGGGGGAGAATTCACCCCTCCACTTT | CASSLGPGENSPLHF
- | TRBJ2-2 | - | TRBV29-1 | TGCAGCGTTGACTACGGGGGAAACACCGGGGAGCTGTTTTTT | CSVDYGGNTGELFF
- | TRBJ2-7 | TRBD1 | TRBV29-1 | TGCAGCGTTGAAGACGACAGGGTTTCCTCCTACGAGCAGTACTTC | CSVEDDRVSSYEQYF
- | TRBJ2-5 | - | TRBV28 | TGTGCCAGCAGTTTAGGGGCGGCTGCGACGGAGACCCAGTACTTC | CASSLGAAATETQYF
- | TRBJ2-7 | - | TRBV5-6 | TGTGCCAGCAGCTGGACGCGGGGCTACGAGCAGTACTTC | CASSWTRGYEQYF
- | TRBJ2-7 | - | TRBV4-2 | TGTGCCAGCAGTCCCTCAACATCCTACGAGCAGTACTTC | CASSPSTSYEQYF
- | TRBJ2-7 | - | TRBV2 | TGTGCCAGCAGTGAAGCGCAGGGACTCGAGCAGTACTTC | CASSEAQGLEQYF